This TCR beta chain was recorded in a study of blood T cell repertoires in COVID-19. The CDR3 covers 13 residues. Trimming left V 4 bases short and J 8 bases short, with 9 bases between. CDR1 is SEHNR, CDR2 FQNEAQ, per germline (reference sequence). Generated by immunoSEQ multiplex PCR, the TCRdb table keeps only in-frame clones and is missing some. The sample holds 65,000 to 85,000 clones, about 91% seen once. What was sequenced was peripheral blood. The sequence was collected from a man aged 50 to 59 with active COVID-19. The genes are TRBV7-9 and TRBJ1-6; no clear D gene. The CDR3 nucleotides are TGTGCCAGCAGCTCTTTAGGAGATTCACCCCTCCACTTT. It is translated as CASSSLGDSPLHF.